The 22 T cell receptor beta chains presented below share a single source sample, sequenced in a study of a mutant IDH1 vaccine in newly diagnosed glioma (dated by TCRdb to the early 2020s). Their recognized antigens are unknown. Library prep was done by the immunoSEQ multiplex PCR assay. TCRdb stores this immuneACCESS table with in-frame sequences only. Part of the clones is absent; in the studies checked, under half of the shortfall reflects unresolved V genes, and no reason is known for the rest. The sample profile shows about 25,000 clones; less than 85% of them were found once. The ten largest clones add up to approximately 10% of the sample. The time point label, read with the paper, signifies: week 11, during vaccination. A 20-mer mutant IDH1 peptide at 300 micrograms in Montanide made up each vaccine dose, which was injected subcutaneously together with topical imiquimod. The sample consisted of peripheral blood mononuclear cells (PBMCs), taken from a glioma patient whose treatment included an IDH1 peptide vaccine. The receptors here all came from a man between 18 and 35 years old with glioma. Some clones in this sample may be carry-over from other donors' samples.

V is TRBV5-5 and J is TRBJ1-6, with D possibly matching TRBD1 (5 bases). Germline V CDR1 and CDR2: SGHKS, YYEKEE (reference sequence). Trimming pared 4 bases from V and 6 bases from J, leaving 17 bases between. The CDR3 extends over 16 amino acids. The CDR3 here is CASSPGAGLRNSPLHF. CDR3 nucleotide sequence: TGTGCCAGCAGCCCGGGAGCGGGGCTTCGTAATTCACCCCTCCACTTT.

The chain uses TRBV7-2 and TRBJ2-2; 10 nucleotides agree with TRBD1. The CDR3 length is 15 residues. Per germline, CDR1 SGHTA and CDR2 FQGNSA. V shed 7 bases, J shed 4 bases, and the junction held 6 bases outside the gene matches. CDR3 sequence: CASTRDRGGTGELFF. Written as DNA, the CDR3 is TGTGCCAGCACCCGGGACAGGGGTGGCACCGGGGAGCTGTTTTTT.

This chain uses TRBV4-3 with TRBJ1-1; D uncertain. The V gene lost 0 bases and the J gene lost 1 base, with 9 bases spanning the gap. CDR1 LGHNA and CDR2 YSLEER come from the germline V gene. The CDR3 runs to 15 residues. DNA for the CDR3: TGCGCCAGCAGCCAAGATTTTTCAGGGAACACTGAAGCTTTCTTT. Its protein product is CASSQDFSGNTEAFF.

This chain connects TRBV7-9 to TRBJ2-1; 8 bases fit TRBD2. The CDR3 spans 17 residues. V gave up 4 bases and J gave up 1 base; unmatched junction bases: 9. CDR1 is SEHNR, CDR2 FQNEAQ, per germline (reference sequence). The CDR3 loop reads CASSSSGLAPSYNEQFF. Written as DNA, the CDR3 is TGTGCCAGCAGCTCCTCCGGACTAGCTCCATCCTACAATGAGCAGTTCTTC.

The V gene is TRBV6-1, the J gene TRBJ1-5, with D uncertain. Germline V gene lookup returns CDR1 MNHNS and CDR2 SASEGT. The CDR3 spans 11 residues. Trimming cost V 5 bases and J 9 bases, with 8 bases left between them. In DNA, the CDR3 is TGTGCCAGCAGTCTCCTAGGGCCCCAGCATTTT. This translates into CASSLLGPQHF.

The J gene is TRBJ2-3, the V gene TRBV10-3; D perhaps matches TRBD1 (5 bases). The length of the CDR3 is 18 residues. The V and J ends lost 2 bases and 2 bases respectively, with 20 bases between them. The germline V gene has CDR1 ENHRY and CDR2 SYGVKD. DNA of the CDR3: TGTGCCATCAGTGAGACCCCCTTACAGGTGCGGAACACAGATACGCAGTATTTT. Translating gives CAISETPLQVRNTDTQYF.

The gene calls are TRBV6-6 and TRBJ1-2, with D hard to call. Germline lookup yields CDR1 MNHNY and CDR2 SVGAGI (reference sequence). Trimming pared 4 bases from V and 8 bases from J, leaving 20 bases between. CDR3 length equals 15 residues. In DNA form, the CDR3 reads TGTGCCAGCAGTTGTGAGTTAATACAACTATGGGGCTACACCTTC. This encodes CASSCELIQLWGYTF.

The CDR3 reads CASSETGLSGANVLTF. CDR3 DNA sequence: TGTGCCAGCAGCGAAACAGGTCTCTCTGGGGCCAACGTCCTGACTTTC. J is TRBJ2-6 and V is TRBV7-9; perhaps TRBD1 as D (5 bases). This CDR3 region has 16 residues. CDR1 and CDR2 (germline): SEHNR, FQNEAQ (reference sequence). V lost 5 bases and J 0 bases, leaving 11 bases between the germline ends.

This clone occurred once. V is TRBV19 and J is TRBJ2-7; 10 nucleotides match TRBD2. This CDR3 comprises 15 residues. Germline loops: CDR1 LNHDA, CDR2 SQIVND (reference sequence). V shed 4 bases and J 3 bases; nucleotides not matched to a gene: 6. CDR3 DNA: TGTGCCAGTAGTACCTGGGGGACTAGCGACTACGAGCAGTACTTC. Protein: CASSTWGTSDYEQYF.

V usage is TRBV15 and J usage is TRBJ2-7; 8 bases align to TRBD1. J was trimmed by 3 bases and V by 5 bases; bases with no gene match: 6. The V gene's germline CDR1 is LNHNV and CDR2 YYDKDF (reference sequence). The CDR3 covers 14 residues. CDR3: CATSGRDRFYEQYF. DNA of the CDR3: TGTGCCACCAGCGGCCGGGACAGGTTCTACGAGCAGTACTTC. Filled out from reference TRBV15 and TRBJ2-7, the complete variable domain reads DAMVIQNPRYQVTQFGKPVTLSCSQTLNHNVMYWYQQKSSQAPKLLFHYYDKDFNNEADTPDNFQSRRPNTSFCFLDIRSPGLGDTAMYLCATSGRDRFYEQYFGPGTRLTVT.

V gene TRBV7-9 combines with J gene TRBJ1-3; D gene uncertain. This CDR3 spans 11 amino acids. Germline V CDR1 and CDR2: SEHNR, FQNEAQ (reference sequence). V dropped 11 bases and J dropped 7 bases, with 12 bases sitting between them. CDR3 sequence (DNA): TGTGCCGGAAGGAGCGAGAACACCATATATTTT. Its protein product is CAGRSENTIYF. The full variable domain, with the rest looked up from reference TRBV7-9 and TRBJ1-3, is DTGVSQNPRHKITKRGQNVTFRCDPISEHNRLYWYRQTLGQGPEFLTYFQNEAQLEKSRLLSDRFSAERPKGSFSTLEIQRTEQGDSAMYLCAGRSENTIYFGEGSWLTVV.

The CDR3 nucleotides are TGTGCCAGCAGTCGGACAGGGTCCGATCAGCCCCAGCATTTT. Translating it yields CASSRTGSDQPQHF. The rearrangement links TRBV2 to TRBJ1-5; 8 bases fit TRBD1. The CDR3 runs 14 residues. CDR1 and CDR2 from the germline V gene are SNHLY and FYNNEI. V lost 5 bases and J lost 5; bases outside the gene matches: 5.

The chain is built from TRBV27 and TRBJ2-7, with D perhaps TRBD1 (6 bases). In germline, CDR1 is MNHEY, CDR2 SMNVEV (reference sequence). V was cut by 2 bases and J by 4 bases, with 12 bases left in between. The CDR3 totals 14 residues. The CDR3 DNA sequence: TGTGCCAGCAGTTTAAAGTCTCAGGGGTACGAGCAGTACTTC. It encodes CASSLKSQGYEQYF.

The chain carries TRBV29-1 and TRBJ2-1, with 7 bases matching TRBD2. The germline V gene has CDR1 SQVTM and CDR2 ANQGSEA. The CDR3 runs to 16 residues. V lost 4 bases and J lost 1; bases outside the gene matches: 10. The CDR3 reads CSVVRPGLGSYNEQFF. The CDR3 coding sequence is TGCAGCGTTGTTCGACCCGGACTAGGGTCCTACAATGAGCAGTTCTTC.

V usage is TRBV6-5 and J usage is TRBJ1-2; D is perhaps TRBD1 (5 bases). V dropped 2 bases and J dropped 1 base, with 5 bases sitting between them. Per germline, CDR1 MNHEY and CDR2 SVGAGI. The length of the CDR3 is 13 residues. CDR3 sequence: CASSYGGNYGYTF. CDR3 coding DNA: TGTGCCAGCAGTTACGGGGGTAACTATGGCTACACCTTC.

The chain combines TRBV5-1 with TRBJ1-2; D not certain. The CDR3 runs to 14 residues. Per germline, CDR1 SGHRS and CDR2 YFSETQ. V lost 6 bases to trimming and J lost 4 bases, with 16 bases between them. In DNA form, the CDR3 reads TGCGCCAGCAAACCGGAGAAAGCCCTCTATGGCTACACCTTC. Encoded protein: CASKPEKALYGYTF.

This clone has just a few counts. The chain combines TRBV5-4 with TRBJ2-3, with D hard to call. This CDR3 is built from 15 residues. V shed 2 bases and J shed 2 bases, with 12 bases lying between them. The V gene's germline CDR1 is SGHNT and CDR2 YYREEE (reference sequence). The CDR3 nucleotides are TGTGCCAGCAGCTTAGACGGCTACTCCACAGATACGCAGTATTTT. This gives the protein CASSLDGYSTDTQYF.

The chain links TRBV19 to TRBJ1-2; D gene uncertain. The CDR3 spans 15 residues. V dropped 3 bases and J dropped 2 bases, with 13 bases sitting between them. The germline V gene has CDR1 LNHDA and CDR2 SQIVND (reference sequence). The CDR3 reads CASSIPNSPNYGYTF. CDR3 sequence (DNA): TGTGCCAGTAGTATCCCAAACAGTCCCAACTATGGCTACACCTTC.

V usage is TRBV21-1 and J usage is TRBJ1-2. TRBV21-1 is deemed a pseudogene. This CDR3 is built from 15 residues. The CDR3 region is CASSKGTERGGGYTF. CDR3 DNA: TGTGCCAGCAGCAAGGGAACAGAGAGGGGGGGCGGCTACACCTTC.

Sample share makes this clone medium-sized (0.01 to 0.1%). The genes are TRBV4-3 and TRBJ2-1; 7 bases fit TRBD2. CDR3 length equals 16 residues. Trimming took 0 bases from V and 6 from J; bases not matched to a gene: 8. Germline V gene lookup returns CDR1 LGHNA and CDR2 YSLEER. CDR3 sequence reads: CASSQDSTSQGNEQFF. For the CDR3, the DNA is TGCGCCAGCAGCCAAGATTCGACTAGCCAAGGCAATGAGCAGTTCTTC.

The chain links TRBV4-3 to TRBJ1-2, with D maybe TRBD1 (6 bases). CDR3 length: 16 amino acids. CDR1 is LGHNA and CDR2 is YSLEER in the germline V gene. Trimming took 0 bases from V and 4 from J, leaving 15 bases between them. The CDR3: CASSQDLWGAGYGYTF. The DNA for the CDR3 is TGCGCCAGCAGCCAAGATCTGTGGGGGGCTGGCTATGGCTACACCTTC.

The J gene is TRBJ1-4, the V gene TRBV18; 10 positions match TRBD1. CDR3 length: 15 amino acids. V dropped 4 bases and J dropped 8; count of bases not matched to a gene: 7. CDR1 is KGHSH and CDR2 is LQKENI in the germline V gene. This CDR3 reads CASSRRQGAEEKLFF. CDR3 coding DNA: TGTGCCAGCTCACGAAGACAGGGGGCCGAGGAAAAACTGTTTTTT.